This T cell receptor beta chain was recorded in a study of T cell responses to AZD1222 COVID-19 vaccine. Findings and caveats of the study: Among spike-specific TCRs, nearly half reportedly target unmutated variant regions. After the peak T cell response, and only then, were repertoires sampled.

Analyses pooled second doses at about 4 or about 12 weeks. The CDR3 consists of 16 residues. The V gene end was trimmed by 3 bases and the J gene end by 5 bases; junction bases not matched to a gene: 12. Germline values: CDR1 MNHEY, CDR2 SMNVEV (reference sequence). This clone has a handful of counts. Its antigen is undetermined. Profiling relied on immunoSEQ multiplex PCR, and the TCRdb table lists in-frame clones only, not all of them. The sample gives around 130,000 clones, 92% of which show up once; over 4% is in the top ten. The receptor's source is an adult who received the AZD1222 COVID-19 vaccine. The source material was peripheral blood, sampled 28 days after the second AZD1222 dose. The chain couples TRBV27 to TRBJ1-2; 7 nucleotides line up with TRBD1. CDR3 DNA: TGTGCCAGCAGTTTCCGGGGGGCGACAGGGATTTATGGCTACACCTTC. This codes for CASSFRGATGIYGYTF.